This TCR beta chain was profiled in a study of Siglec-9 on CD8 T cells in melanoma. Libraries were prepared by immunoSEQ multiplex PCR; TCRdb keeps only in-frame clonotypes and omits some of them. The sample has about 36,000 clones; about 86% are singletons. In the case of this clone: Antigen unknown.

The V end lost 6 bases, the J end lost 6 bases, and 20 bases lay between the germline ends. Germline V lookup: CDR1 MNHNS, CDR2 SASEGT. CDR3 length: 15 residues. Findings and limits, study-wide: An effector memory CD8+ T-cell subset seemingly accumulating in melanoma was reportedly marked and regulated by Siglec-9.

The origin of this receptor is a human donor in good health. Sequencing was done on a sample of Siglec-9- CD8+ T cells sorted from blood. The chain employs TRBV6-1 and TRBJ1-1; D possibly corresponds to TRBD1 (5 bases). CDR3 DNA: TGTGCCAGCAGGGAATGGGACCCCGGGGAGGCTGAAGCTTTCTTT. Its translation: CASREWDPGEAEAFF.